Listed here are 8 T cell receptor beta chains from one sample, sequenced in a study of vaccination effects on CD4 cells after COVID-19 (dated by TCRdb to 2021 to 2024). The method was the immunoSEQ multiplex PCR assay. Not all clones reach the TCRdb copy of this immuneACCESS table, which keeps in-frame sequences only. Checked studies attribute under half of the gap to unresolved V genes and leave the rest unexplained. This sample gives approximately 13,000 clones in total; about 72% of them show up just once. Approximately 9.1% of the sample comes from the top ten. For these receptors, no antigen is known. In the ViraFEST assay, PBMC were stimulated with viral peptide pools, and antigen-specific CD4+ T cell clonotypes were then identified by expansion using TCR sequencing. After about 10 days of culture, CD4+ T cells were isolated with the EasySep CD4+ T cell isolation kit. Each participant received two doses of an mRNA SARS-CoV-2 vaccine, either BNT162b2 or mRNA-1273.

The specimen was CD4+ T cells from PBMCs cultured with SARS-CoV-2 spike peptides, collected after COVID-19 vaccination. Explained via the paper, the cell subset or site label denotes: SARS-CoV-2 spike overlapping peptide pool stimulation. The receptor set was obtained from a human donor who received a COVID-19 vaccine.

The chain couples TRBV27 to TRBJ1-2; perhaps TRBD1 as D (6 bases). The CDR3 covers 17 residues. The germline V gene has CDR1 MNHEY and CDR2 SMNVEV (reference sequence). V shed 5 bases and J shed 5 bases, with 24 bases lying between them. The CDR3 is CASSPTARSVTGYGYTF. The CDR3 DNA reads TGTGCCAGCAGTCCCACAGCCCGGAGCGTTACAGGGTATGGCTACACCTTC.

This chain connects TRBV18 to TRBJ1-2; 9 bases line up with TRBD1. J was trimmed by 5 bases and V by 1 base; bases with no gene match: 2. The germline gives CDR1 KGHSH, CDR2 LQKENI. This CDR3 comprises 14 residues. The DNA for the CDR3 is TGTGCCAGCTCACCACTGACAGGGGGATATGGCTACACCTTC. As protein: CASSPLTGGYGYTF.

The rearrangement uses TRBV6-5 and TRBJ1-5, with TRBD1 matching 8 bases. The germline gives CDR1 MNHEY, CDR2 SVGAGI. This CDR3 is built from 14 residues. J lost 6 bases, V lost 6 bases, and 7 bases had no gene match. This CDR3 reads CASSNSGGRQPQHF. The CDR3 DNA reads TGTGCCAGCAGCAATTCAGGGGGCCGTCAGCCCCAGCATTTT.

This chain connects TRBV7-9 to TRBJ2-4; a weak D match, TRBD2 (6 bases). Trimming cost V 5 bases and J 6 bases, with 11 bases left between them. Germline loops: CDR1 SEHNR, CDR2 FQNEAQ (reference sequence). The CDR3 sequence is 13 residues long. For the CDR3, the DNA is TGTGCCAGCAGCCCCGGGGGAAGAAACATTCAGTACTTC. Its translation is CASSPGGRNIQYF.

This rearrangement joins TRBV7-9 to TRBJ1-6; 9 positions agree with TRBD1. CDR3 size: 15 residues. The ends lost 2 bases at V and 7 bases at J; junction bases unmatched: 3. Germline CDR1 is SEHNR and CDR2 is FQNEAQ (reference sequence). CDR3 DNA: TGTGCCAGCAGCTTACAGGGACAGGGCAATTCACCCCTCCACTTT. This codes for CASSLQGQGNSPLHF.

Here the CDR3 reads CASSRTSGTDEQFF. CDR3 DNA sequence: TGTGCCAGCAGTAGGACTAGCGGGACTGATGAGCAGTTCTTC. This chain links TRBV6-5 with TRBJ2-1; 12 nucleotides agree with TRBD2. Trimming cost V 5 bases and J 8 bases; bases outside gene matches: 4. The CDR3 consists of 14 residues. CDR1 is MNHEY and CDR2 is SVGAGI in the germline V gene.

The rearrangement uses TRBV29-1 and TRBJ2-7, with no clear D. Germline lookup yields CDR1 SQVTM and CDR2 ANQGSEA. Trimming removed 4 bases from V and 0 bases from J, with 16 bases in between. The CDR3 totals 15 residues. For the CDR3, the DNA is TGCAGCGTTGTCGGCGTACGGCAGCACTCCTACGAGCAGTACTTC. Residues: CSVVGVRQHSYEQYF.

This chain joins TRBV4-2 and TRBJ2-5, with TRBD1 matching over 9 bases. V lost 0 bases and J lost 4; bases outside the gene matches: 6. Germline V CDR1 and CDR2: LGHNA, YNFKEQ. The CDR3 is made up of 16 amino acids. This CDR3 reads CASSQDGTGNGETQYF. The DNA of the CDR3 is TGTGCCAGCAGCCAAGATGGGACAGGGAACGGAGAGACCCAGTACTTC.